This T cell receptor beta chain is drawn from a study of regulatory T cells in long-lasting Graves disease. Study summary: Antithyroid drugs had been given to newly diagnosed Graves' patients for under 3 months.

Trimming pared 4 bases from V and 1 base from J, leaving 6 bases between. This CDR3 contains 13 residues. This clonotype has a handful of counts. The target antigen is unknown. Study-wide points: Persistent Graves' disease cases displayed lower TCR diversity than newly diagnosed ones. Analysis covered peripheral blood alone, not thyroid tissue.

Time point described: newly diagnosed GD, antithyroid drugs for less than 3 months. From PBMCs, RNA was extracted and then used to make the TCR library. CDR3 regions were amplified by Arm-PCR using iRepertoire HTBI primers to build TCR beta libraries. Each CDR3 protein gets one entry after TCRdb re-called the multiplex PCR reads with MiXCR. Counted here are 400,000 to 550,000 distinct CDR3 sequences, roughly 17% occurring once; the ten biggest clones make up 20% to 25%. These data also featured in a second study, about T cells in Graves' hyperthyroidism and ophthalmopathy. According to that study: An initial round of RT-PCR targeting the TCR CDR3 relied on the HTBI primer set.

The clonotype was recovered from a woman aged 18-29 years with Graves disease. The specimen was peripheral blood mononuclear cells (PBMCs), collected at new diagnosis, from a patient treated with antithyroid drugs. This chain joins TRBV12-3 or TRBV12-4 and TRBJ2-3; D is uncertain. CDR3 sequence reads: CASSYVRTDTQYF. As DNA, the CDR3 is TGTGCCAGCAGTTATGTTCGCACAGATACGCAGTATTTT.